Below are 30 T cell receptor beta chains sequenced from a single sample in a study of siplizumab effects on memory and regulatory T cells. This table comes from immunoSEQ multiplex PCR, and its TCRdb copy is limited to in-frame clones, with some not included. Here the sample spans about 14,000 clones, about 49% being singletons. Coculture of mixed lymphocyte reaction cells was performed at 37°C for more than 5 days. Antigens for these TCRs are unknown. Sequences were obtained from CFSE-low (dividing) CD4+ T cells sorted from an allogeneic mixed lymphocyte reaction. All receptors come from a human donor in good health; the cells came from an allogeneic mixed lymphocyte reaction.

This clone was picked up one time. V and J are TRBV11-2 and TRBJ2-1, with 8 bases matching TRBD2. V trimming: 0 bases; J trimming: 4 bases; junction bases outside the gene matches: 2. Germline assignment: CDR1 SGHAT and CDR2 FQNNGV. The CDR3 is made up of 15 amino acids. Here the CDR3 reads CASSLELAGYNEQFF. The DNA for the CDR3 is TGTGCCAGCAGCTTAGAGCTAGCGGGTTACAATGAGCAGTTCTTC. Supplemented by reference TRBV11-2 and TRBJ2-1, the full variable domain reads EAGVAQSPRYKIIEKRQSVAFWCNPISGHATLYWYQQILGQGPKLLIQFQNNGVVDDSQLPKDRFSAERLKGVDSTLKIQPAKLEDSAVYLCASSLELAGYNEQFFGPGTRLTVL.

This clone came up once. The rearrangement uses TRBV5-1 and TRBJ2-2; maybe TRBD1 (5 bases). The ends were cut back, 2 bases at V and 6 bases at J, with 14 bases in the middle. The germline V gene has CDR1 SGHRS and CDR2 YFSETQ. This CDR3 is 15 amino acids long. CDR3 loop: CASSFTGDGSGELFF. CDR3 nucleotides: TGCGCCAGCAGCTTCACAGGTGATGGCTCCGGGGAGCTGTTTTTT.

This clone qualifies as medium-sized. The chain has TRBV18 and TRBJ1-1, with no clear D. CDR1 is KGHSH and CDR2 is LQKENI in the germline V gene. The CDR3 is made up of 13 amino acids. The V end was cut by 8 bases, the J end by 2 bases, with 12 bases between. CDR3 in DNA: TGTGCCAGCACAAGGAACAGTAACACTGAAGCTTTCTTT. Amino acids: CASTRNSNTEAFF.

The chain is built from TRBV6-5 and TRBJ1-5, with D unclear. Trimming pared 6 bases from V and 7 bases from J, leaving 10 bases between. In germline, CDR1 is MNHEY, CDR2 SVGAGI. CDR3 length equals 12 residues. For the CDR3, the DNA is TGTGCCAGCAGGCTTCCGGGACAGCCCCAGCATTTT. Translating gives CASRLPGQPQHF.

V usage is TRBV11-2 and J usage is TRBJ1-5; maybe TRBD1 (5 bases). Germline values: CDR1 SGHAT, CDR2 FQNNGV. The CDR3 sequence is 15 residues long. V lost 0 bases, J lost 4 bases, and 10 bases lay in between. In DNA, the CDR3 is TGTGCCAGCAGCTTAGATTCCAGGGCAAATCAGCCCCAGCATTTT. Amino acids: CASSLDSRANQPQHF. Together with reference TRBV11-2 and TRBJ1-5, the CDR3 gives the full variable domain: EAGVAQSPRYKIIEKRQSVAFWCNPISGHATLYWYQQILGQGPKLLIQFQNNGVVDDSQLPKDRFSAERLKGVDSTLKIQPAKLEDSAVYLCASSLDSRANQPQHFGDGTRLSIL.

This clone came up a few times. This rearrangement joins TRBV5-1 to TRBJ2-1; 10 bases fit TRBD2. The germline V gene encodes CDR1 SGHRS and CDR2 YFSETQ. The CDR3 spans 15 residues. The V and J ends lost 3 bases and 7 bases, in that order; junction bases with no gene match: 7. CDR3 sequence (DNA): TGCGCCAGCAGCTGGAGCGGGGGGGCGAATAATGAGCAGTTCTTC. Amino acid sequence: CASSWSGGANNEQFF.

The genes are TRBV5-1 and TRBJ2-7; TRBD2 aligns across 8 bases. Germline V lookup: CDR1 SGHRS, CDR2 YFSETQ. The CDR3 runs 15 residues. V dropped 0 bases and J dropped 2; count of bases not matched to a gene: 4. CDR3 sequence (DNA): TGCGCCAGCAGCTTGGGCGGCGGGAGGCCCTACGAGCAGTACTTC. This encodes CASSLGGGRPYEQYF. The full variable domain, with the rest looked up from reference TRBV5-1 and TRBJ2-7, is KAGVTQTPRYLIKTRGQQVTLSCSPISGHRSVSWYQQTPGQGLQFLFEYFSETQRNKGNFPGRFSGRQFSNSRSEMNVSTLELGDSALYLCASSLGGGRPYEQYFGPGTRLTVT.

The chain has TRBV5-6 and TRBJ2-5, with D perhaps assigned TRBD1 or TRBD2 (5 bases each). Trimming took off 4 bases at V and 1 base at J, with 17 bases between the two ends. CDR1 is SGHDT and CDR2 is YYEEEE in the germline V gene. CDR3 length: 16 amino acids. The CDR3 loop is CASSPPIRGLQETQYF. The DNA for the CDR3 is TGTGCCAGCAGCCCCCCCATACGGGGCCTCCAAGAGACCCAGTACTTC.

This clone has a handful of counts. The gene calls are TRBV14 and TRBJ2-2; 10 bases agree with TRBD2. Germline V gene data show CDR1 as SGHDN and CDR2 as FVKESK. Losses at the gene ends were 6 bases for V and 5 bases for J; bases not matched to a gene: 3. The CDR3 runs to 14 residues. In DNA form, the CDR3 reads TGTGCCAGCAGGCCTAGCGGGAGTACCGGGGAGCTGTTTTTT. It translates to CASRPSGSTGELFF.

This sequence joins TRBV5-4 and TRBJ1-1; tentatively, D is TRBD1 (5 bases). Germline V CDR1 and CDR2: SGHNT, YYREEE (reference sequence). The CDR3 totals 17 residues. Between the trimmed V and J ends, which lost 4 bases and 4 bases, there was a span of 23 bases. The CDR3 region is CASSGAPGPPTSTEAFF. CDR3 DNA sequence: TGTGCCAGCAGCGGGGCCCCGGGACCACCGACCAGCACTGAAGCTTTCTTT.

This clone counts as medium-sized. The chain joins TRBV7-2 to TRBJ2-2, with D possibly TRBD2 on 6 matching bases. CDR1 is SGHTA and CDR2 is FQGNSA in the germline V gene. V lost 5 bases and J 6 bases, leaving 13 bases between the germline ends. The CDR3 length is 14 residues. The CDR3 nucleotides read TGTGCCAGCAGCCTAAGGAGGGACGCCGGGGAGCTGTTTTTT. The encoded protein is CASSLRRDAGELFF.

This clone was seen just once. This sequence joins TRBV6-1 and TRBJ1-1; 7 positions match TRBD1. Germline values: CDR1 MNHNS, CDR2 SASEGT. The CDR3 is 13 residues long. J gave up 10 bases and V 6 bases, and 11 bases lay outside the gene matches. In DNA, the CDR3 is TGTGCCAGCAGCAACGCCAACAGGGGAAGAGCTTTCTTT. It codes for CASSNANRGRAFF.

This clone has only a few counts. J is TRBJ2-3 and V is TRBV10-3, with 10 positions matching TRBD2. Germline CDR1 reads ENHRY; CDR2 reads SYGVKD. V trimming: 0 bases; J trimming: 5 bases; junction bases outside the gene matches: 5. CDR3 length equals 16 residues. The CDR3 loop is CAISESLAGVQDTQYF. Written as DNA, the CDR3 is TGTGCCATCAGTGAGTCCCTAGCGGGAGTACAAGATACGCAGTATTTT.

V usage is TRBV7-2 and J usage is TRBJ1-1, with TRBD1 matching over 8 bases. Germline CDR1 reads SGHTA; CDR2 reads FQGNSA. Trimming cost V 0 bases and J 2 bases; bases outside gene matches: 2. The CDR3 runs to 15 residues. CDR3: CASSLAAGGNTEAFF. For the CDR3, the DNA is TGTGCCAGCAGCTTAGCGGCAGGGGGCAACACTGAAGCTTTCTTT.

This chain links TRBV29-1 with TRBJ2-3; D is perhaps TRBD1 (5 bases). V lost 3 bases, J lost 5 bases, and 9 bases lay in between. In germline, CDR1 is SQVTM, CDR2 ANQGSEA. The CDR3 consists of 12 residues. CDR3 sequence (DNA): TGCAGCGTTGACAGGGATGGAGATACGCAGTATTTT. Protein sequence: CSVDRDGDTQYF.

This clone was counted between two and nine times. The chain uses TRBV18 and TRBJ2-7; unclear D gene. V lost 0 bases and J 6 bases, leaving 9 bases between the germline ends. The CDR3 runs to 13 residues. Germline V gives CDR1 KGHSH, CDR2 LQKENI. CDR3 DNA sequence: TGTGCCAGCTCACCACCGGTTTCAGGCGAGCAGTACTTC. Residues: CASSPPVSGEQYF.

The CDR3 bases are TGCGCCAGCAGCGCCTTGCTACAGGGGGCGTCTGGGGCCAACGTCCTGACTTTC. It specifies CASSALLQGASGANVLTF. The genes are TRBV5-1 and TRBJ2-6; 9 positions match TRBD1. CDR3 length: 18 residues. Germline CDR1 and CDR2: SGHRS and YFSETQ. V was clipped by 4 bases and J by 1 base; unmatched bases: 9.

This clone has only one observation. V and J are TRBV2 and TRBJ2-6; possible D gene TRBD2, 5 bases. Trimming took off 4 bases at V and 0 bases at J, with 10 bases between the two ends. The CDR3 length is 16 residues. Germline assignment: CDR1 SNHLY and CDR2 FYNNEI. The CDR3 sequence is CASSGWESSGANVLTF. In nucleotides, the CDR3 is TGTGCCAGCAGTGGATGGGAGAGCTCTGGGGCCAACGTCCTGACTTTC.

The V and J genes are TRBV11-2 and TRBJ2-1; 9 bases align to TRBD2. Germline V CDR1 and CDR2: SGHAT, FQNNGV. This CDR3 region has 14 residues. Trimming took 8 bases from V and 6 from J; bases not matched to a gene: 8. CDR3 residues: CASGSSGTVNEQFF. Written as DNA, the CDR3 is TGTGCCAGCGGCTCTAGCGGGACAGTCAATGAGCAGTTCTTC.

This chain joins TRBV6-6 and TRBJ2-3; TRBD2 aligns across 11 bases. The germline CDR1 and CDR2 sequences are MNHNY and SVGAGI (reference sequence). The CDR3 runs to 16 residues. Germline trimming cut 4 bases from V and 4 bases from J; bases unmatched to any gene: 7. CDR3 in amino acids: CASSSSGTSGSDTQYF. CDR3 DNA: TGTGCCAGCAGTTCCTCCGGGACTAGCGGATCAGATACGCAGTATTTT.

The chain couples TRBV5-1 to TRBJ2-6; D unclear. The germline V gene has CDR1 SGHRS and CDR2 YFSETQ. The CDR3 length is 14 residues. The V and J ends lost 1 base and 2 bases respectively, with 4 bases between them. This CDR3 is CASSLTPGANVLTF. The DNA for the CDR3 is TGCGCCAGCAGCTTGACCCCTGGGGCCAACGTCCTGACTTTC.

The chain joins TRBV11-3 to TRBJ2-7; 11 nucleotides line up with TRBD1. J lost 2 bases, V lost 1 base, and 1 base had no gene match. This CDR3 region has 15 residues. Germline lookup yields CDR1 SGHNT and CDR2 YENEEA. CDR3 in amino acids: CASSLGTGGTYEQYF. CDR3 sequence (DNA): TGTGCCAGCAGCTTAGGGACAGGGGGCACCTACGAGCAGTACTTC.

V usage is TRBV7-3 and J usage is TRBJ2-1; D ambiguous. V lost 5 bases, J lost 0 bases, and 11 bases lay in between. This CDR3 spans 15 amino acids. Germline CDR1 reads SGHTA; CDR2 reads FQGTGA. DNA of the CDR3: TGTGCCAGCAGCATCGAGCGTAACTCCTACAATGAGCAGTTCTTC. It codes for CASSIERNSYNEQFF.

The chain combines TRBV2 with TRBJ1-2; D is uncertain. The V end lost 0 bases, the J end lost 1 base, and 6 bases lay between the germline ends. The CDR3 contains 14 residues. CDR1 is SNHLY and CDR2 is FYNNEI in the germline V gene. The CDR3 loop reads CASSEAGSNYGYTF. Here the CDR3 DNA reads TGTGCCAGCAGTGAAGCGGGCAGTAACTATGGCTACACCTTC.

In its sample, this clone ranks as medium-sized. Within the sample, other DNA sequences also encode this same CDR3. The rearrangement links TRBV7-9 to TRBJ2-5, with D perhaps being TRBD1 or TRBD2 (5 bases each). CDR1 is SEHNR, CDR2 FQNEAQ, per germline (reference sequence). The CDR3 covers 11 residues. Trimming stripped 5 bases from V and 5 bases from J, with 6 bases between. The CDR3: CASSRGETQYF. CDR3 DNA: TGTGCCAGCAGCCGGGGCGAGACCCAGTACTTC.

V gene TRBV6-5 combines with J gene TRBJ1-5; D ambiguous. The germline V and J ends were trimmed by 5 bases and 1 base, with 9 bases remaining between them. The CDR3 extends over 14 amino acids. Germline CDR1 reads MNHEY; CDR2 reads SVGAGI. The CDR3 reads CASSGGPSNQPQHF. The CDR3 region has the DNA TGTGCCAGCAGTGGCGGACCGAGCAATCAGCCCCAGCATTTT.

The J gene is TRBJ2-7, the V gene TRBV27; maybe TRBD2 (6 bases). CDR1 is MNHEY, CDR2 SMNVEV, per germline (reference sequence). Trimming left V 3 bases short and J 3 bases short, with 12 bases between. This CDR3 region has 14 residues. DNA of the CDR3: TGTGCCAGCAGTTTCCTCCCGGAGGGCTACGAGCAGTACTTC. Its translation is CASSFLPEGYEQYF.

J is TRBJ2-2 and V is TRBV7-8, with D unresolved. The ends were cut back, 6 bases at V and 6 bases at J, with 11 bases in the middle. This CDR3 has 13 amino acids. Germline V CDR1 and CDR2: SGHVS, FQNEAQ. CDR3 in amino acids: CASRLTGPGELFF. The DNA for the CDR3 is TGTGCCAGCAGATTGACCGGGCCCGGGGAGCTGTTTTTT.

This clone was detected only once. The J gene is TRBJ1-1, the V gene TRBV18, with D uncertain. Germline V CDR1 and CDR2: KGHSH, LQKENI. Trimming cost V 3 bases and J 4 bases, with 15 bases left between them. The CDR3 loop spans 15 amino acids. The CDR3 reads CASSPVRAWGTEAFF. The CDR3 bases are TGTGCCAGCTCACCCGTCCGGGCCTGGGGCACTGAAGCTTTCTTT.

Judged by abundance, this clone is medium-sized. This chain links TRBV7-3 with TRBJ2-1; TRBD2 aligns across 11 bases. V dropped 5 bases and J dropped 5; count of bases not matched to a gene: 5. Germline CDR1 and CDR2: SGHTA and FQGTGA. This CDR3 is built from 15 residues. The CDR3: CASSPGTSGNNEQFF. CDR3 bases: TGTGCCAGCAGCCCAGGGACTAGCGGAAACAATGAGCAGTTCTTC.